This TCR beta chain was profiled in a study of cytomegalovirus exposure and HLA in healthy donors. A multiplex PCR was run with 60 Vbeta primers and 13 Jbeta primers. Sequenced by immunoSEQ multiplex PCR; TCRdb stores in-frame clones only, minus some. The data hold roughly 120,000 clones, with about 72% observed a single time. The germline CDR1 and CDR2 sequences are SGHNT and YYREEE (reference sequence). V lost 1 base and J lost 3; bases outside the gene matches: 3. This CDR3 spans 15 amino acids. Donors showed nominal health when sampled, although they likely had unrecorded immune exposures. This clone occurred a few times.

Sequencing used PBMCs. This rearrangement joins TRBV5-4 to TRBJ2-1; 8 nucleotides match TRBD2. The clonotype comes from a middle-aged man in good health and CMV-seropositive. The CDR3 is CASSLSAGGYNEQFF. The CDR3 nucleotides are TGTGCCAGCAGCTTGTCGGCGGGGGGCTACAATGAGCAGTTCTTC. Using reference TRBV5-4 and TRBJ2-1 for the parts outside the CDR3, the full variable domain is ETGVTQSPTHLIKTRGQQVTLRCSSQSGHNTVSWYQQALGQGPQFIFQYYREEENGRGNFPPRFSGLQFPNYSSELNVNALELDDSALYLCASSLSAGGYNEQFFGPGTRLTVL.